The rows below give T cell receptor beta chains drawn from one sample of a study of cytomegalovirus exposure and HLA in healthy donors. Measured with immunoSEQ multiplex PCR; TCRdb has only the in-frame clones, and not every one. This sample's clone table lists about 110,000 clones. The sequenced sample was PBMCs. The origin of the receptors is a man aged 45-65 years in good health and CMV-seronegative. The CDR3 runs from the conserved cysteine through the conserved F or W. D genes are given only for firm matches.

j_gene,d_gene,v_gene,CDR3nt,CDR3aa
TRBJ2-7,.,TRBV11-2,TGTGCCAGCAGCTTAGCTCCGGGGTTCTCCTACGAGCAGTACTTC,CASSLAPGFSYEQYF
TRBJ1-1,.,TRBV19,TGTGCCAGTAGTATAGTGGCAGGGACTGAAGCTTTCTTT,CASSIVAGTEAFF
TRBJ2-1,TRBD1,TRBV19,TGTGCCAGTAGTGCACATACGGGGACAGCAAACAATGAGCAGTTCTTC,CASSAHTGTANNEQFF
TRBJ1-3,.,TRBV2,TGTGCCAGCAGTGTCCCCTCCAGCGGAGGCACCATATATTTT,CASSVPSSGGTIYF
TRBJ1-2,.,TRBV9,TGTGCCAGCAGCACCGGAGATGACTATGGCTACACCTTC,CASSTGDDYGYTF
TRBJ2-3,TRBD2,TRBV5-1,TGCGCCAGCAGCCACGGGACTATAACAGATACGCAGTATTTT,CASSHGTITDTQYF
TRBJ1-1,.,TRBV30,TGTGCCTGGAGGGTTACCGGGGTCATGAACACTGAAGCTTTCTTT,CAWRVTGVMNTEAFF
TRBJ2-1,TRBD2,TRBV11-2,TGTGCCAGCAGCTTAGAACGGGGGGGCAATGAGCAGTTCTTC,CASSLERGGNEQFF
TRBJ2-1,TRBD2,TRBV7-2,TGTGCCAGCAGGATCGGGAGGGCTCCCTACAATGAGCAGTTCTTC,CASRIGRAPYNEQFF
TRBJ1-2,.,TRBV11-1,TGTGCCAGCAGCTTAGGACTGGCGGGGGAGGACACCTTC,CASSLGLAGEDTF
TRBJ1-2,TRBD1,TRBV6-6,TGTGCCAGCACCTTCACAGGGGGAAGGAGCTACACCTTC,CASTFTGGRSYTF
TRBJ2-1,.,TRBV27,TGTGCCAGCACGGCCGGGAGCTCCTACAATGAGCAGTTCTTC,CASTAGSSYNEQFF
TRBJ2-3,TRBD1,TRBV12-5,TGTGCTAGTGGCTTGGGGACAGGGGGCGTCACCACAGATACGCAGTATTTT,CASGLGTGGVTTDTQYF
TRBJ1-3,.,TRBV7-9,TGTGCCAGCAGCTCATCAGGGGAGCATGCTGGAAACACCATATATTTT,CASSSSGEHAGNTIYF
TRBJ1-1,TRBD1,TRBV18,TGTGCCAGCTCACCGGACAGGGGGCAGGCTGAAGCTTTCTTT,CASSPDRGQAEAFF
TRBJ2-5,.,TRBV7-3,TGTGCCAGCAGCTTATCAGGATTAGAGACCCAGTACTTC,CASSLSGLETQYF
TRBJ1-1,.,TRBV6-5,TGTGCCAGCAGAGTCACAGCTACGAACACTGAAGCTTTCTTT,CASRVTATNTEAFF
TRBJ1-2,.,TRBV11-2,TGTGCCAGCAGCCGCATAAGGCAGGGCGGGGACTATGGCTACACCTTC,CASSRIRQGGDYGYTF